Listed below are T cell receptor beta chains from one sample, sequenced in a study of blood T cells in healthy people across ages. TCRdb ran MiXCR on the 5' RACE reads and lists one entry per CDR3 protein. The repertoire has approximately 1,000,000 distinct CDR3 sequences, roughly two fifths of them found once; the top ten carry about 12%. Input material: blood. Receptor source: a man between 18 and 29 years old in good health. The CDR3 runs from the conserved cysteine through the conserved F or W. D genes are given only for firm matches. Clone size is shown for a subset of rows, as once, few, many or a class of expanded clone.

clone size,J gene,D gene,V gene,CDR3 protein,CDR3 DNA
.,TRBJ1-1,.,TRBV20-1,CSARGDASLFGTEAFF,TGCAGTGCTAGAGGGGATGCGAGCCTTTTCGGCACTGAAGCTTTCTTT
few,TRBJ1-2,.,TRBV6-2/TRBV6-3,CASKGDNGYTF,TGTGCCAGCAAAGGAGACAATGGCTACACCTTC
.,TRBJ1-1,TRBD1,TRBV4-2,CASSLTTGDTEAFF,TGTGCCAGCAGCCTCACGACAGGGGACACTGAAGCTTTCTTT
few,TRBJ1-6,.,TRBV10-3,CAISEQKGGNSPLHF,TGTGCCATCAGTGAGCAAAAGGGGGGGAATTCACCCCTCCACTTT
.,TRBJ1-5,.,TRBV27,CASSLRQTSNQPQHF,TGTGCCAGCAGTTTACGACAGACTAGCAATCAGCCCCAGCATTTT
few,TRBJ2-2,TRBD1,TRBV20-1,CSASQGASGELFF,TGCAGTGCTAGTCAGGGGGCATCCGGGGAGCTGTTTTTT
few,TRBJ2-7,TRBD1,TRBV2,CASSTDRGLYEQYF,TGTGCCAGCAGTACTGACAGGGGGCTCTACGAGCAGTACTTC
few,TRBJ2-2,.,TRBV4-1,CASSQEGYSTGELFF,TGCGCCAGCAGCCAAGAAGGTTATAGCACCGGGGAGCTGTTTTTT
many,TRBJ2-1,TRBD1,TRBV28,CASSSPGTGRTYNEQFF,TGTGCCAGCAGCTCTCCCGGGACAGGGAGAACCTACAATGAGCAGTTCTTC
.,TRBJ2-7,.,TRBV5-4,CASSSPGRYQENEQYF,TGTGCCAGCAGCTCTCCGGGGAGATATCAGGAGAACGAGCAGTACTTC
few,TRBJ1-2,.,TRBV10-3,CATKIGQLPSNYGYTF,TGTGCCACAAAAATAGGGCAGCTCCCGTCTAACTATGGCTACACCTTC
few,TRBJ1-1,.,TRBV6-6,CASSRDLDLNTEAFF,TGTGCCAGCTCAAGGGATCTGGACCTGAACACTGAAGCTTTCTTT
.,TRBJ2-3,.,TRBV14,CASSQGGLFPDTQYF,TGTGCCAGCAGCCAAGGCGGACTTTTTCCAGATACGCAGTATTTT
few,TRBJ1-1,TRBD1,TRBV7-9,CASSSASGTEMNTEAFF,TGTGCCAGCAGCTCCGCCTCCGGGACAGAAATGAACACTGAAGCTTTCTTT
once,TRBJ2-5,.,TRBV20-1,CSATRGFEQYF,TGCAGTGCGACGAGGGGATTTGAGCAGTACTTC
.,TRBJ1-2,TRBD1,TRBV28,CASSPGGTTAGYTF,TGTGCCAGCAGTCCAGGGGGTACTACGGCTGGCTACACCTTC
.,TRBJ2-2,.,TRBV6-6,CASSYRGSGTGELFF,TGTGCCAGCAGTTACAGGGGATCGGGCACCGGGGAGCTGTTTTTT
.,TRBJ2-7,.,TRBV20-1,CSALGTNNEQYF,TGCAGTGCCCTCGGGACAAACAATGAGCAGTACTTC
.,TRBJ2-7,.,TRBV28,CASSLGRSGFYNEQYF,TGTGCCAGCAGTTTGGGAAGATCGGGGTTCTACAATGAGCAGTACTTC
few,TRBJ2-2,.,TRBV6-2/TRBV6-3,CASSSINTGELFF,TGTGCCAGCAGTTCCATTAACACCGGGGAGCTGTTTTTT
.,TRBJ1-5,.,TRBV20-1,CSARDPQSNQPQHF,TGCAGTGCTAGAGATCCTCAGAGCAATCAGCCCCAGCATTTT
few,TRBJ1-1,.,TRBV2,CASNRVTEAFF,TGTGCCAGCAACAGGGTCACTGAAGCTTTCTTT
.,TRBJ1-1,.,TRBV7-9,CASSLVGGGPGKTEAFF,TGTGCCAGCAGCTTAGTAGGCGGCGGCCCGGGGAAAACTGAAGCTTTCTTT
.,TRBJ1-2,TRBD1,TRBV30,CAWSPRDRRYYGYTF,TGTGCCTGGAGCCCCCGGGACAGGAGGTACTATGGCTACACCTTC
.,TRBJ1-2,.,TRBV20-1,CSAKLTSSYGYTF,TGCAGTGCAAAGCTGACCAGCAGCTATGGCTACACCTTC
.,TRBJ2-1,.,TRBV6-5,CASSPRPNSCNEQFF,TGTGCCAGCAGCCCACGACCAAACTCCTGCAATGAGCAGTTCTTC
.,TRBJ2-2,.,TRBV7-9,CASSPRRWNTGELFF,TGTGCCAGCAGCCCCCGACGATGGAACACCGGGGAGCTGTTTTTT
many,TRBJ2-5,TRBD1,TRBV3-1,CASSHRPGQQETQYF,TGTGCCAGCAGCCACCGGCCGGGACAGCAAGAGACCCAGTACTTC
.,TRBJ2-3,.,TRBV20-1,CSARSTGTSTDTQYF,TGCAGTGCTAGGTCGACAGGGACTAGCACAGATACGCAGTATTTT
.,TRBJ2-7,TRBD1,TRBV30,CAWSLGQDSSYEQYF,TGTGCCTGGAGTCTTGGACAGGACAGCTCCTACGAGCAGTACTTC
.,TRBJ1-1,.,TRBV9,CASSVSGGGHTEAFF,TGTGCCAGCAGCGTAAGTGGCGGGGGGCACACTGAAGCTTTCTTT
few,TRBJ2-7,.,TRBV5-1,CASSLTEYEQYF,TGCGCCAGCAGTTTGACAGAGTACGAGCAGTACTTC
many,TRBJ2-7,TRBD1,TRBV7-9,CASSSTGGSSYEQYF,TGTGCCAGCAGCTCGACAGGGGGTTCCTCCTACGAGCAGTACTTC
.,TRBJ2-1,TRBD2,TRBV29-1,CSVVGGGRLEQFF,TGCAGCGTTGTCGGCGGGGGGCGGTTAGAGCAGTTCTTC
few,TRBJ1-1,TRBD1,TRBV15,CATSKGQEANTEAFF,TGTGCCACCAGCAAGGGACAGGAAGCTAACACTGAAGCTTTCTTT
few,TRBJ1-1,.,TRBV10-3,CAIGGVSNTEAFF,TGTGCCATCGGCGGCGTATCTAACACTGAAGCTTTCTTT
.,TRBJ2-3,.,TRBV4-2,CASSSGGDRDHTETQYF,TGTGCCAGCAGCTCAGGAGGGGACCGGGATCACACAGAGACGCAGTATTTT
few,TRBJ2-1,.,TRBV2,CASSLDGVYNEQFF,TGTGCCAGCAGTCTGGACGGTGTCTACAATGAGCAGTTCTTC